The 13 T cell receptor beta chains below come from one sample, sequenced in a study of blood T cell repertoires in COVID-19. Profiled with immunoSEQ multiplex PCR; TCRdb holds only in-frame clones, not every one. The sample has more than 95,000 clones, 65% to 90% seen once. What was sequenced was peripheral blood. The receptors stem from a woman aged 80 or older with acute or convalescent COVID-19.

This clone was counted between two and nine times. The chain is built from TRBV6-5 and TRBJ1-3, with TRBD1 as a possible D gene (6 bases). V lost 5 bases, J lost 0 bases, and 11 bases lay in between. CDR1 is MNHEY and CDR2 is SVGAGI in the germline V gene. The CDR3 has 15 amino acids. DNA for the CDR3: TGTGCCAGCAGTCCAGGACAGTTCTCTGGAAACACCATATATTTT. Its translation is CASSPGQFSGNTIYF.

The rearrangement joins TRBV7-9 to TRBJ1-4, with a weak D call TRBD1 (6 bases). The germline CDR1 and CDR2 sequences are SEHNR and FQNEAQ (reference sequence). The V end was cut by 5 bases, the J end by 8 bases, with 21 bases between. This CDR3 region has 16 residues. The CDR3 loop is CASSLKGDASEEKLFF. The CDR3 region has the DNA TGTGCCAGCAGCCTCAAGGGGGACGCTTCCGAAGAAAAACTGTTTTTT.

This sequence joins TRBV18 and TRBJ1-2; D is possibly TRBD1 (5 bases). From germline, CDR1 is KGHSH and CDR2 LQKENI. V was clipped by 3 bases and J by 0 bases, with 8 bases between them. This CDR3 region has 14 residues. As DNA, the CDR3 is TGTGCCAGCTCACCGGGGGGAGCTAACTATGGCTACACCTTC. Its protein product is CASSPGGANYGYTF.

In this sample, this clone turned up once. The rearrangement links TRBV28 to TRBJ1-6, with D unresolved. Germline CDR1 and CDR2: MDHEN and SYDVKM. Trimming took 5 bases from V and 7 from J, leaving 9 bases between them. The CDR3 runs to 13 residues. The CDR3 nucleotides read TGTGCCAGCAGTCCCACTACAAATTCACCCCTCCACTTT. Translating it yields CASSPTTNSPLHF.

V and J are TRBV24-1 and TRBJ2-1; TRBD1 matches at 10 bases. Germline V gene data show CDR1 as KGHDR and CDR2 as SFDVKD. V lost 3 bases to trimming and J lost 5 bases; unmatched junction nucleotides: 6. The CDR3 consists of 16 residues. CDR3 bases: TGTGCCACCAGTGATAGTCCCGGGACAGGGGACAATGAGCAGTTCTTC. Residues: CATSDSPGTGDNEQFF.

CDR3 loop: CASSVQGSSYEQYF. CDR3 sequence (DNA): TGTGCCAGCAGCGTTCAGGGGAGCTCCTACGAGCAGTACTTC. This chain connects TRBV9 to TRBJ2-7; D might be TRBD1 (6 bases). The CDR3 runs to 14 residues. V lost 2 bases to trimming and J lost 0 bases, with 9 bases between them. Germline CDR1 and CDR2: SGDLS and YYNGEE.

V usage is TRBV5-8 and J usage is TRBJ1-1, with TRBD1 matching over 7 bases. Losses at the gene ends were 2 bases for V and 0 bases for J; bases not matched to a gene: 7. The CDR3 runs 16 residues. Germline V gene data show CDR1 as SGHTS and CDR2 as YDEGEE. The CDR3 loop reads CASSFVPGQLNTEAFF. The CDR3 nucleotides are TGTGCCAGCAGCTTTGTCCCGGGACAGCTGAACACTGAAGCTTTCTTT.

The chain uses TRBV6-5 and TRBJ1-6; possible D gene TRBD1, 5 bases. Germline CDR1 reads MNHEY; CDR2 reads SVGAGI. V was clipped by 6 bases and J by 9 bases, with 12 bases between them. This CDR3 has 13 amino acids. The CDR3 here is CASRAIQGSPLHF. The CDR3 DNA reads TGTGCCAGCAGGGCGATTCAGGGTTCACCCCTCCACTTT.

The CDR3 loop reads CSASGAGTGSFEQYV. The CDR3 nucleotides are TGCAGTGCTAGTGGGGCCGGGACAGGTTCTTTCGAGCAGTACGTC. V is TRBV20-1 and J is TRBJ2-7; 8 nucleotides align to TRBD1. Germline V lookup: CDR1 DFQATT, CDR2 SNEGSKA (reference sequence). This CDR3 comprises 15 residues. The trim removed 3 bases at V and 6 bases at J, leaving 13 bases unmatched.

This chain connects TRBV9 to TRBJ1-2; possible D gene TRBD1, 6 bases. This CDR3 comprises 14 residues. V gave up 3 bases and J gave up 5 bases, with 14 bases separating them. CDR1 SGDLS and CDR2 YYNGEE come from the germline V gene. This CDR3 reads CASSDPGTLYGYTF. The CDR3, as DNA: TGTGCCAGCAGCGACCCCGGGACACTTTATGGCTACACCTTC.

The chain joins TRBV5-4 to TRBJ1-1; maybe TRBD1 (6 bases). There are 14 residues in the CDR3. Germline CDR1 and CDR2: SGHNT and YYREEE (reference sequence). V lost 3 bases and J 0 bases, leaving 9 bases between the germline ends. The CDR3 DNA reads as TGTGCCAGCAGCTCCCGACAGGTGAACACTGAAGCTTTCTTT. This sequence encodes CASSSRQVNTEAFF.

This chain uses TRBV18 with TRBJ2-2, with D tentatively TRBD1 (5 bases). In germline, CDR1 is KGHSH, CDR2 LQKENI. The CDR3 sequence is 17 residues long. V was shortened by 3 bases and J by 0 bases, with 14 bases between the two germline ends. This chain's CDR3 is CASSPLQAIANTGELFF. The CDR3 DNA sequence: TGTGCCAGCTCACCGCTACAGGCAATCGCGAACACCGGGGAGCTGTTTTTT.

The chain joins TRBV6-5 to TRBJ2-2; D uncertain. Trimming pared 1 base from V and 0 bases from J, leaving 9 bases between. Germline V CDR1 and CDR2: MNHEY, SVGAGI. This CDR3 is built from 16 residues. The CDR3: CASSYFVQSNTGELFF. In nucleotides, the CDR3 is TGTGCCAGCAGTTACTTCGTGCAGTCGAACACCGGGGAGCTGTTTTTT.